Sequencing of this T cell receptor beta chain was carried out in a study of T-cell reconstitution after alpha-beta-depleted transplantation in children. Germline CDR1 and CDR2: MGHRA and YSYEKL. The CDR3 loop spans 13 amino acids. V was shortened by 3 bases and J by 6 bases, with 8 bases between the two germline ends. Preparation of the TCRbeta library was carried out with unique molecular identifiers. TCRdb called the PCR reads again in MiXCR, with one record for every CDR3 protein. The sample includes around 580,000 distinct CDR3 sequences, about 23% of them seen just once. This clonotype showed up many times.

The receptor was derived from a boy under two years old who had a stem cell transplant for acute myeloid leukemia, so the T cells may come from the graft donor. The chain couples TRBV4-1 to TRBJ2-2; D gene ambiguous. The sequencing here drew on PBMCs, mostly from graft donor cells, taken 360 days after TCRalphabeta/CD19-depleted stem cell transplant. The CDR3 DNA reads TGCGCCAGCAGCCAGAGTTCGCCCGGGGAGCTGTTTTTT. Amino acid sequence: CASSQSSPGELFF.